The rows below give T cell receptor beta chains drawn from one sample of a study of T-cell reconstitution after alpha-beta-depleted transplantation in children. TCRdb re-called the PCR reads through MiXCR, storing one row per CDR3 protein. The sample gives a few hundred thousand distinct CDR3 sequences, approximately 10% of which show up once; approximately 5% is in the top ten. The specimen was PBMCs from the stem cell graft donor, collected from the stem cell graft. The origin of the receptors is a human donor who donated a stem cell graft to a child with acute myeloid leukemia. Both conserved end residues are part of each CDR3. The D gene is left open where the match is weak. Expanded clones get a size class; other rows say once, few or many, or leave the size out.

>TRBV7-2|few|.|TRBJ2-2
TGTGCCAGCAGCTTAATCCCAGGGCCGACCGGGGAGCTGTTTTTT
CASSLIPGPTGELFF
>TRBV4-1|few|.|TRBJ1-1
TGCGCCAGCAGCCAAGGGGCAGGGATGAACACTGAAGCTTTCTTT
CASSQGAGMNTEAFF
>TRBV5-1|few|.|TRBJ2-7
TGCGCCAGCAGCTTGGCCTCCAGTGGGTCCTACGAGCAGTACTTC
CASSLASSGSYEQYF
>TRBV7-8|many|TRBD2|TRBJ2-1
TGTGCCAGCAGCTTAATGTCGCTAGCGGGAGGGAATGAGCAGTTCTTC
CASSLMSLAGGNEQFF
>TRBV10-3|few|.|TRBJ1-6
TGTGCCATCAGTTTGGAGCGTTTCAATTCACCCCTCCACTTT
CAISLERFNSPLHF
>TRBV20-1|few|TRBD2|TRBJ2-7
TGCAGTGCTAACGGCGGGAGTGGGTCCTACGAGCAGTACTTC
CSANGGSGSYEQYF
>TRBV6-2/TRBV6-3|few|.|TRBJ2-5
TGTGCCAGCAGTTACTTGACCCGGACCTTGCGGATTTCGCCGAATACCCAGTACTTC
CASSYLTRTLRISPNTQYF
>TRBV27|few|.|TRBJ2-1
TGTGCCAGCAGTTTATACCACAGCAGACCAACCTACAATGAGCAGTTCTTC
CASSLYHSRPTYNEQFF
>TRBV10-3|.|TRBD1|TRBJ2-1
TGTGCCATCAGAACCGGGACAGGGGGCTCGATTGAGCATTTCTTC
CAIRTGTGGSIEHFF
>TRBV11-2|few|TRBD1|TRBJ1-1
TGTGCCAGCAGGGGACAGGGGATCGACACTGAAGCTTTCTTT
CASRGQGIDTEAFF
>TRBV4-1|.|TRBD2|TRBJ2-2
TGCGCCAGCAGCCAAGCTGGACTAGACACCGGGGAGCTGTTTTTT
CASSQAGLDTGELFF
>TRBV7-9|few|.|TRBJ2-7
TGTGCCAGCAGCAAGACAGGCCCCCTCTACGAGCAGTACTTC
CASSKTGPLYEQYF
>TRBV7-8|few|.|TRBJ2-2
TGTGCCAGCAGCCCCCAGGGCCTGAACACCGGGGAGCTGTTTTTT
CASSPQGLNTGELFF
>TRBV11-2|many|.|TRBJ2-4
TGTGCCAGCAGCTTAGACCCAGGGGGGTTAAGAAATATTCAGTACTTC
CASSLDPGGLRNIQYF
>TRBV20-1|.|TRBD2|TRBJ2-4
TGCAGTGCTCGGTGGACTAGCGGGAGCGGAAACATTCAGTACTTC
CSARWTSGSGNIQYF
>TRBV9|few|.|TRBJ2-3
TGTGCCAGCAAAGGGGCCGGAGATACGCAGTATTTT
CASKGAGDTQYF
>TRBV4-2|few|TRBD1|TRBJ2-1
TGTGCCAGCAGCCAACCGGGACAGGGGGGTTATGAGCAGTTCTTC
CASSQPGQGGYEQFF